One sample yielded the 13 T cell receptor beta chains listed below, sequenced in a study of blood T cell repertoires in COVID-19. Clones were read by immunoSEQ multiplex PCR, and TCRdb kept only the in-frame ones, dropping some. The sample lists 100,000 to 150,000 clones, more than 85% occurring once. The sequenced material came from peripheral blood. The source of these receptors is a man aged 45 to 65 with active or convalescent COVID-19.

The rearrangement links TRBV4-3 to TRBJ1-4, with D perhaps matching TRBD1 (5 bases). The V end was cut by 5 bases, the J end by 3 bases, with 13 bases between. This CDR3 spans 15 amino acids. Germline V CDR1 and CDR2: LGHNA, YSLEER. CDR3: CASSGSGSPNEKLFF. CDR3 coding DNA: TGCGCCAGCAGCGGATCAGGGTCGCCTAATGAAAAACTGTTTTTT.

V usage is TRBV7-2 and J usage is TRBJ1-5; no definite D call. V gave up 4 bases and J gave up 0 bases, with 10 bases separating them. CDR3 length equals 15 residues. Germline CDR1 reads SGHTA; CDR2 reads FQGNSA. The CDR3 protein is CASSYSTPSNQPQHF. The CDR3 DNA reads TGTGCCAGCAGCTACAGCACCCCTAGCAATCAGCCCCAGCATTTT. Full variable domain (missing parts from reference TRBV7-2 and TRBJ1-5): GAGVSQSPSNKVTEKGKDVELRCDPISGHTALYWYRQSLGQGLEFLIYFQGNSAPDKSGLPSDRFSAERTGGSVSTLTIQRTQQEDSAVYLCASSYSTPSNQPQHFGDGTRLSIL.

The rearrangement joins TRBV5-4 to TRBJ1-1; 10 bases agree with TRBD1. CDR3 length: 17 residues. V trimming: 4 bases; J trimming: 6 bases; junction bases outside the gene matches: 15. Germline-derived CDR1 and CDR2 are SGHNT and YYREEE (reference sequence). The CDR3 is CASSKPGQGLSNAEAFF. In DNA, the CDR3 is TGTGCCAGCAGCAAGCCGGGACAGGGGCTTAGTAACGCTGAAGCTTTCTTT.

The chain couples TRBV9 to TRBJ1-1, with TRBD1 identical over 8 bases. The junction had 5 bases not matched to a gene; V was cut back by 3 bases and J by 1 base. CDR1 and CDR2 from the germline V gene are SGDLS and YYNGEE. This CDR3 spans 15 amino acids. In DNA form, the CDR3 reads TGTGCCAGCAGCGAAGGGGACAGGTCGAACACTGAAGCTTTCTTT. Protein sequence: CASSEGDRSNTEAFF.

The table lists this clone with a few counts. The V and J genes are TRBV7-2 and TRBJ2-2; 8 bases match TRBD1. V was clipped by 5 bases and J by 5 bases; unmatched bases: 7. The germline CDR1 and CDR2 sequences are SGHTA and FQGNSA. This CDR3 spans 15 amino acids. The CDR3 reads CASSPWTGRTGELFF. The DNA of the CDR3 is TGTGCCAGCAGCCCCTGGACAGGGCGGACCGGGGAGCTGTTTTTT.

CDR3 amino acids: CASSITWTNNEQFF. CDR3 bases: TGTGCCAGTAGTATAACCTGGACAAACAATGAGCAGTTCTTC. This sequence joins TRBV19 and TRBJ2-1, with TRBD1 as a possible D gene (5 bases). Trimming took 2 bases from V and 5 from J, leaving 10 bases between them. The germline V gene encodes CDR1 LNHDA and CDR2 SQIVND (reference sequence). This CDR3 has 14 residues.

This chain uses TRBV2 with TRBJ1-2; TRBD1 matches 8 bases. Germline assignment: CDR1 SNHLY and CDR2 FYNNEI. The CDR3 is 13 residues long. V gave up 4 bases and J gave up 4 bases; unmatched junction bases: 2. CDR3 protein: CASSGDRIYGYTF. The CDR3 DNA reads as TGTGCCAGCAGTGGGGACAGGATCTATGGCTACACCTTC.

V is TRBV30 and J is TRBJ2-6; a possible D gene is TRBD1 (6 bases). The V gene's germline CDR1 is GTSNPN and CDR2 SVGIG (reference sequence). The ends were cut back, 4 bases at V and 4 bases at J, with 11 bases in the middle. The CDR3 extends over 14 amino acids. The CDR3 sequence: CAWTRGEGANVLTF. For the CDR3, the DNA is TGTGCCTGGACCAGGGGAGAAGGGGCCAACGTCCTGACTTTC.

The V and J genes are TRBV11-2 and TRBJ2-7; D possibly corresponds to TRBD1 (6 bases). Germline V gene sequence: CDR1 SGHAT, CDR2 FQNNGV. The CDR3 contains 15 residues. Trimming removed 3 bases at V and 6 bases at J, with 18 bases between. The CDR3, as DNA: TGTGCCAGCAGCTTTTCCCAGGGGAGCCCCTTCGAGCAGTACTTC. This translates into CASSFSQGSPFEQYF.

The chain recombines TRBV2 with TRBJ1-4, with D hard to call. The CDR3 loop spans 11 amino acids. Germline assignment: CDR1 SNHLY and CDR2 FYNNEI. V was clipped by 8 bases and J by 4 bases, with 5 bases between them. This chain's CDR3 is CASEFNEKLFF. The CDR3 DNA follows: TGTGCCAGCGAGTTTAATGAAAAACTGTTTTTT. Together with reference TRBV2 and TRBJ1-4, the CDR3 gives the full variable domain: EPEVTQTPSHQVTQMGQEVILRCVPISNHLYFYWYRQILGQKVEFLVSFYNNEISEKSEIFDDQFSVERPDGSNFTLKIRSTKLEDSAMYFCASEFNEKLFFGSGTQLSVL.

Of note for this clone: The sample carries other DNA sequences with the same CDR3. The J gene is TRBJ1-1, the V gene TRBV6-5; weak D call: TRBD1 (5 bases). CDR1 is MNHEY and CDR2 is SVGAGI in the germline V gene. V lost 5 bases and J lost 1, with 8 bases in between. CDR3 length: 13 residues. The CDR3 sequence: CASSTTGNTEAFF. The CDR3 nucleotides are TGTGCCAGCAGTACCACAGGGAACACTGAAGCTTTCTTT.

The chain combines TRBV7-8 with TRBJ2-7; TRBD1 might be the D (6 bases). V lost 5 bases to trimming and J lost 2 bases, with 16 bases between them. Germline CDR1 and CDR2: SGHVS and FQNEAQ. The CDR3 sequence is 15 residues long. CDR3 amino acids: CASSRTGQHPYEQYF. CDR3 coding DNA: TGTGCCAGCAGCCGGACCGGACAGCATCCCTACGAGCAGTACTTC.

This chain connects TRBV19 to TRBJ2-2; tentatively, D is TRBD2 (6 bases). Looked up from germline, CDR1 is LNHDA and CDR2 is SQIVND (reference sequence). The length of the CDR3 is 16 residues. The ends were cut back, 6 bases at V and 1 base at J, with 15 bases in the middle. The CDR3 protein is CASRQAGTLNTGELFF. CDR3 coding DNA: TGTGCCAGTAGGCAAGCCGGGACTTTGAACACCGGGGAGCTGTTTTTT.